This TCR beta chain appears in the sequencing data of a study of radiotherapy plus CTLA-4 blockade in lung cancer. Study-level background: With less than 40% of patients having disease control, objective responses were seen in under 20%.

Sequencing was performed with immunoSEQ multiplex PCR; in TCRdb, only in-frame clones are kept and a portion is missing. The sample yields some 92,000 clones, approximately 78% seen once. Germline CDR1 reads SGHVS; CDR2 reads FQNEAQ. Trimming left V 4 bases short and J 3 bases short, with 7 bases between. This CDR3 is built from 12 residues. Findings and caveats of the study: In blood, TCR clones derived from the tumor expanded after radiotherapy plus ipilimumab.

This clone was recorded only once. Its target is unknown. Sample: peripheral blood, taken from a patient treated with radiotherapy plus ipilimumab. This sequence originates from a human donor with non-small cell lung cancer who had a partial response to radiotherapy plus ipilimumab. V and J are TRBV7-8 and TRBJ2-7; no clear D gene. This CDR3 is CASSSTNYEQYF. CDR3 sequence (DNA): TGTGCCAGCAGCTCCACAAACTACGAGCAGTACTTC.